This TCR beta chain was sequenced for a study of identical twins. In this sample, this clonotype turned up once. Template switching (which added a universal primer site) was used, and cDNA carried unique molecular identifiers. TCRdb reprocessed the 5' RACE reads via MiXCR and lists one record per CDR3 protein. The sample holds 1.5 million to 2 million distinct CDR3 sequences, less than 35% seen once. Germline CDR1 and CDR2: SGHTA and FQGNSA. This CDR3 is 15 amino acids long. The J segment lost 2 bases and the V segment lost 5 bases, leaving 5 bases of the junction unmatched. The rearrangement uses TRBV7-2 and TRBJ2-3, with TRBD2 matching over 9 bases. The TCR comes from a newborn girl in good health. The sequencing input was cord blood. CDR3 coding DNA: TGTGCCAGCAGCCATAGCGGGGGCCTCACAGATACGCAGTATTTT. Protein sequence: CASSHSGGLTDTQYF. Using reference TRBV7-2 and TRBJ2-3 for the parts outside the CDR3, the full variable domain is GAGVSQSPSNKVTEKGKDVELRCDPISGHTALYWYRQSLGQGLEFLIYFQGNSAPDKSGLPSDRFSAERTGGSVSTLTIQRTQQEDSAVYLCASSHSGGLTDTQYFGPGTRLTVL.